These 7 T cell receptor beta chains share one sample of origin, sequenced in a study of T cells in Graves' hyperthyroidism and ophthalmopathy. Amplified TCR beta CDR3 regions came from RNA transcripts. With the HTBI primer set, the TCR CDR3 went through a first round of RT-PCR. From the multiplex PCR reads, TCRdb called clonotypes with MiXCR, one entry per CDR3 protein. The sample lists under 450,000 distinct CDR3 sequences; around 14% were seen once. Sequenced material: blood. These receptors all stem from a woman aged 18-29 years with Graves' hyperthyroidism.

This clonotype was seen repeatedly, ten times or more. This chain joins TRBV4-1 and TRBJ2-7, with 8 bases fitting TRBD1. The CDR3 sequence is 15 residues long. The trim removed 1 base at V and 9 bases at J, leaving 11 bases unmatched. Germline assignment: CDR1 MGHRA and CDR2 YSYEKL. The CDR3 coding sequence is TGCGCCAGCAGCCAAGTCGGGACAGGCCCCTCCGGGCAGTACTTC. The encoded protein is CASSQVGTGPSGQYF.

This chain uses TRBV6-1 with TRBJ1-1; D might be TRBD1 (6 bases). With 10 bases removed from V and 1 base from J, the gap between germline ends came to 13 bases. The germline CDR1 and CDR2 sequences are MNHNS and SASEGT. The CDR3 contains 13 residues. The CDR3 coding sequence is TGTGCCACCCAGGGGCAGGAGAACACTGAAGCTTTCTTT. This translates into CATQGQENTEAFF.

This clonotype was found a few times. V is TRBV12-3 or TRBV12-4 and J is TRBJ2-2, with no clear D. Trimming took off 3 bases at V and 4 bases at J, with 12 bases between the two ends. The CDR3 has 15 residues. CDR3 sequence (DNA): TGTGCCAGCAGTTTGGCCCGCGGACCCACCGGGGAGCTGTTTTTT. Translation gives CASSLARGPTGELFF.

The rearrangement joins TRBV12-3 or TRBV12-4 to TRBJ2-5; TRBD2 agrees at 10 bases. The V gene end was trimmed by 7 bases and the J gene end by 4 bases; junction bases not matched to a gene: 6. The CDR3 has 14 residues. This CDR3 reads CASTFLAGGETQYF. As DNA, the CDR3 is TGTGCCAGCACCTTCTTAGCGGGAGGAGAGACCCAGTACTTC.

Only a few counts were recorded for this clonotype. One base away lies a much larger clone, so this may be a sequencing read error. The chain is built from TRBV10-3 and TRBJ2-7; unclear D gene. This CDR3 region has 13 residues. V lost 4 bases and J lost 0, with 7 bases in between. Germline V CDR1 and CDR2: ENHRY, SYGVKD. The CDR3 spells CAISGTLSYEQYF. CDR3 bases: TGTGCCATCAGTGGGACCCTCTCCTACGAGCAGTACTTC.

This clonotype was picked up many times. The rearrangement links TRBV28 to TRBJ2-5, with 8 bases that match TRBD1. V shed 4 bases, J shed 2 bases, and the junction held 12 bases outside the gene matches. CDR1 is MDHEN, CDR2 SYDVKM, per germline. The CDR3 is made up of 17 amino acids. The CDR3 DNA is TGTGCCAGCAGTTGGGGAAGGGGGACAGGTCCACAAGAGACCCAGTACTTC. This encodes CASSWGRGTGPQETQYF.

This clonotype was counted many times. In DNA form, the CDR3 reads TGTGCCAGCAGTTTAGCAGGCACTGAGCAGTTCTTC. Its protein is CASSLAGTEQFF. The chain couples TRBV12-3 or TRBV12-4 to TRBJ2-1; D ambiguous. The CDR3 is made up of 12 amino acids. The V and J ends lost 0 bases and 9 bases respectively, with 6 bases between them.